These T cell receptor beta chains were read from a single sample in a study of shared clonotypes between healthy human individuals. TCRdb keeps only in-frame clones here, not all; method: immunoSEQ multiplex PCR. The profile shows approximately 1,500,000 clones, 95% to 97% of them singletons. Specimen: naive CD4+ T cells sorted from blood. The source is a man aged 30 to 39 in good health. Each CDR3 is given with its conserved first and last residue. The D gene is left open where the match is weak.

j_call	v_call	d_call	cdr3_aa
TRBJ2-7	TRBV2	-	CASSARTDKNYEQYF
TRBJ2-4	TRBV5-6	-	CASSFRSADKNIQYF
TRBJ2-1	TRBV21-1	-	CASSSTDAFSNAGGEKNEQFF
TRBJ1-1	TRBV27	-	CASSLRRGTEAFF
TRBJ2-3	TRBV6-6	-	CASSYSKSDYTDTQYF
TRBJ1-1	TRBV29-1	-	CSVGDREAFF
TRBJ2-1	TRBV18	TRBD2	CASSPLGLAGAKDEQFF
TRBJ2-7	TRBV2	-	CASMGGSRTYEQYF
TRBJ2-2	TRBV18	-	CASSQAAGGTLNTGELFF
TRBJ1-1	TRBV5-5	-	CASSFPQGYTEAFF